Presented here are 14 T cell receptor beta chains from one specimen sequenced in a study of chemoradiotherapy in HPV16-positive cancers. Libraries were prepared by immunoSEQ multiplex PCR; TCRdb keeps only in-frame clonotypes and omits some of them. Of 30,000 to 45,000 clones listed, roughly 77% are singletons. This specimen consisted of blood, obtained from a patient who underwent chemoradiotherapy. The source of these receptors is a human donor with HPV-associated anogenital cancer.

This clone came up a few times. The rearrangement joins TRBV19 to TRBJ1-1; a possible D gene is TRBD1 (5 bases). The CDR3 is made up of 14 amino acids. In germline, CDR1 is LNHDA, CDR2 SQIVND (reference sequence). V gave up 3 bases and J gave up 5 bases, with 13 bases separating them. The CDR3 bases are TGTGCCAGTAGTATGCTCGGGGCGAGAACTGAAGCTTTCTTT. This encodes CASSMLGARTEAFF.

Comment on this clone: One junction end does not reproduce the germline sequence, and a read error may be involved. The rearrangement joins TRBV27 to TRBJ1-5, with D perhaps TRBD1 (5 bases). Germline values: CDR1 MNHEY, CDR2 SMNVEV (reference sequence). The CDR3 extends over 16 amino acids. The CDR3 nucleotides read TGTGCCAGCAGATTATTGGGACGGTATAGCAATCAGCCCCAGCATTTT. Protein product: CASRLLGRYSNQPQHF.

The chain links TRBV6-1 to TRBJ2-3; 11 bases match TRBD2. The germline gives CDR1 MNHNS, CDR2 SASEGT. CDR3 length equals 18 residues. J was trimmed by 4 bases and V by 0 bases; bases with no gene match: 9. CDR3 residues: CASSEAGASGGRADTQYF. The CDR3 DNA reads TGTGCCAGCAGTGAAGCGGGGGCTAGCGGGGGGAGGGCAGATACGCAGTATTTT.

The chain is built from TRBV5-6 and TRBJ1-6; D is perhaps TRBD1 (5 bases). CDR3 size: 17 residues. CDR1 and CDR2 (germline): SGHDT, YYEEEE. Trimming cost V 1 base and J 0 bases, with 11 bases left between them. The CDR3 sequence is CASSLLGVSSYNSPLHF. The CDR3, as DNA: TGTGCCAGCAGCTTGTTAGGGGTGAGCTCCTATAATTCACCCCTCCACTTT.

The rearrangement uses TRBV5-6 and TRBJ1-3; possibly TRBD1 for D (6 bases). V lost 4 bases and J lost 5, with 19 bases in between. Germline V gives CDR1 SGHDT, CDR2 YYEEEE. The CDR3 contains 16 residues. CDR3 sequence: CASSPDGGLVRNTIYF. In DNA, the CDR3 is TGTGCCAGCAGCCCCGACGGGGGCTTAGTTAGAAACACCATATATTTT.

V gene TRBV12-5 combines with J gene TRBJ1-1; D gene ambiguous. Germline V gives CDR1 LGHNT, CDR2 FRNRAP. Trimming shortened V by 6 bases and J by 1 base, and 6 bases separated the two germline ends. The length of the CDR3 is 12 residues. CDR3 coding DNA: TGTGCTAGTGGCCACTGGAACACTGAAGCTTTCTTT. It is translated as CASGHWNTEAFF.

The CDR3 DNA sequence: TGTGCCAGCAGTCAAACGGGGAGCTCCTACGAGCAGTACTTC. It yields the protein CASSQTGSSYEQYF. This rearrangement joins TRBV27 to TRBJ2-7; TRBD2 might be the D (5 bases). V lost 5 bases, J lost 0 bases, and 11 bases lay in between. This CDR3 contains 14 residues. CDR1 and CDR2 (germline): MNHEY, SMNVEV (reference sequence).

This chain connects TRBV10-3 to TRBJ1-2, with 9 bases lining up with TRBD1. Germline CDR1 ENHRY, CDR2 SYGVKD. The CDR3 is 17 amino acids. V trimming: 4 bases; J trimming: 0 bases; junction bases outside the gene matches: 9. CDR3 nucleotide sequence: TGTGCCATCAGTGCATGGACAGGGGCGTTTTCTAACTATGGCTACACCTTC. Translated: CAISAWTGAFSNYGYTF.

The chain links TRBV5-1 to TRBJ2-7, with D uncertain. This CDR3 is 13 amino acids long. The V gene's germline CDR1 is SGHRS and CDR2 YFSETQ. V lost 0 bases and J 3 bases, leaving 7 bases between the germline ends. In DNA, the CDR3 is TGCGCCAGCAGCTTGGCGACCCTCTACGAGCAGTACTTC. This translates into CASSLATLYEQYF. Together with reference TRBV5-1 and TRBJ2-7, the CDR3 gives the full variable domain: KAGVTQTPRYLIKTRGQQVTLSCSPISGHRSVSWYQQTPGQGLQFLFEYFSETQRNKGNFPGRFSGRQFSNSRSEMNVSTLELGDSALYLCASSLATLYEQYFGPGTRLTVT.

This sequence joins TRBV6-5 and TRBJ2-7; 8 nucleotides match TRBD2. Trimming at V came to 3 bases and at J to 5 bases, leaving 9 bases not matched to a gene. Germline V gene lookup returns CDR1 MNHEY and CDR2 SVGAGI. This CDR3 region has 15 residues. The DNA for the CDR3 is TGTGCCAGCAGTTATTATGCGGGGGGAAGACACGAGCAGTACTTC. Translated: CASSYYAGGRHEQYF.

The rearrangement links TRBV4-1 to TRBJ2-7; D call uncertain. The CDR3 totals 13 residues. Trimming took 5 bases from V and 3 from J, leaving 11 bases between them. Germline CDR1 MGHRA, CDR2 YSYEKL. CDR3 loop: CASSVRAFYEQYF. The CDR3 DNA reads TGCGCCAGCAGCGTGCGAGCATTCTACGAGCAGTACTTC.

The chain uses TRBV5-4 and TRBJ2-1; 13 positions agree with TRBD2. The CDR3 consists of 15 residues. The V gene end was trimmed by 5 bases and the J gene end by 7 bases; junction bases not matched to a gene: 6. Germline V gene data show CDR1 as SGHNT and CDR2 as YYREEE (reference sequence). Here the CDR3 reads CASSLTSGGDNEQFF. The CDR3 DNA is TGTGCCAGCAGTCTAACTAGCGGGGGGGATAATGAGCAGTTCTTC.

This sequence joins TRBV4-1 and TRBJ1-4; D call uncertain. The CDR3 has 14 amino acids. Germline CDR1 reads MGHRA; CDR2 reads YSYEKL. The V and J ends lost 4 bases and 5 bases respectively, with 11 bases between them. CDR3 bases: TGCGCCAGCAGCCCTCCCGGGAGGAATGAAAAACTGTTTTTT. It translates to CASSPPGRNEKLFF.

V gene TRBV5-1 combines with J gene TRBJ2-3; the D gene could be TRBD1 or TRBD2 (5 bases each). From germline, CDR1 is SGHRS and CDR2 YFSETQ. CDR3 length equals 14 residues. Trimming took off 4 bases at V and 5 bases at J, with 14 bases between the two ends. CDR3 region: CASSPTGAEDTQYF. The CDR3 DNA is TGCGCCAGCAGCCCTACCGGGGCGGAAGATACGCAGTATTTT.